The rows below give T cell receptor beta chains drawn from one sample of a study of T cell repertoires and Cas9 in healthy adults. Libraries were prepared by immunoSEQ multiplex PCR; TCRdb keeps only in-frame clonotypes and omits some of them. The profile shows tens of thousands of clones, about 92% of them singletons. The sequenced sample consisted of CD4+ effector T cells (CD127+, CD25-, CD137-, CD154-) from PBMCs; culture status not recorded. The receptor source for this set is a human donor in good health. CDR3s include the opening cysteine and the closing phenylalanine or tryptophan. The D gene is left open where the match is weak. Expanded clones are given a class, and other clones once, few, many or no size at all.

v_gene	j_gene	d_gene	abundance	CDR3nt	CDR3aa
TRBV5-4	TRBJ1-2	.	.	TGTGCCAGCAGCTTGGACGCAGCGCATGGCTACACCTTC	CASSLDAAHGYTF
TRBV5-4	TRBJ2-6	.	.	TGTGCCAGCAGCCGAGATATCTCCATGGGGGCCAACGTCCTGACTTTC	CASSRDISMGANVLTF
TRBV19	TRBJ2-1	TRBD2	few	TGTGCCAGTAGGCCTAGCGGGGGGGCCAATGAGCAGTTCTTC	CASRPSGGANEQFF
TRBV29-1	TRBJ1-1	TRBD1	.	TGCAGCGTTGATTGGGTAGGGGGCAGAACTGAAGCTTTCTTT	CSVDWVGGRTEAFF
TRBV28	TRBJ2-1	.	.	TGTGCCAGCGGACACCTTACGCAAGGAGACAATGAGCAGTTCTTC	CASGHLTQGDNEQFF
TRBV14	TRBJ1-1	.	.	TGTGCCAGCAGCCCTTCTCGGGACGGCGAAGCTTTCTTT	CASSPSRDGEAFF
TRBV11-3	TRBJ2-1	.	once	TGTGCCAGCAGCTTTGGCTCACTCTCCTACAATGAGCAGTTCTTC	CASSFGSLSYNEQFF
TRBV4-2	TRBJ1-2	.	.	TGTGCCAGCAGCCAAGAGTGGGCAGGACCAACCCTTTTAAACTATGGCTACACCTTC	CASSQEWAGPTLLNYGYTF
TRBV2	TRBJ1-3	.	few	TGTGCCAGCATGGGGGTCCGCTCTGGAAACACCATATATTTT	CASMGVRSGNTIYF
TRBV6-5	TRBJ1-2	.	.	TGTGCCAGCAGTTACGAGGCTAACTATGGCTACACCTTC	CASSYEANYGYTF
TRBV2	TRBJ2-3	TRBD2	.	TGTGCCAGCGAACGGGAGGTTGGCACAGATACGCAGTATTTT	CASEREVGTDTQYF
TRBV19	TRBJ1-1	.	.	TGTGCCAGTAGTATATCCCCAGGGGCGTACACTGAAGCTTTCTTT	CASSISPGAYTEAFF
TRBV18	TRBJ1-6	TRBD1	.	TGTGCCAGCTCACCAGGACAGGGAGAATCACCCCTCCACTTT	CASSPGQGESPLHF
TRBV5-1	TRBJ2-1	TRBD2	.	TGCGCCAGCAGCCAAGGGACTAGCGGGGGGTCCAATGAGCAGTTCTTC	CASSQGTSGGSNEQFF
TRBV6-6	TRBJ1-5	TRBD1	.	TGTGCCAGCAGTTCAATGACAGGGGGGAATCAGCCCCAGCATTTT	CASSSMTGGNQPQHF
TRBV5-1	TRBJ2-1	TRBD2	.	TGCGCCAGCAGCGTACGACTCCTAGCGGGGGGTAACAATGAGCAGTTCTTC	CASSVRLLAGGNNEQFF
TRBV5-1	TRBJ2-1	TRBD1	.	TGCGCCAGCAGCCGTAAGGGGACAGGGGGCTGGAATGAGCAGTTCTTC	CASSRKGTGGWNEQFF
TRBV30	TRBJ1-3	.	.	TGTGCCTGGAAGGACACAGCGTCTGGAAACACCATATATTTT	CAWKDTASGNTIYF
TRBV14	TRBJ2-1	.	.	TGTGCCAGCAGCCGGTTTTCCTACAATGAGCAGTTCTTC	CASSRFSYNEQFF
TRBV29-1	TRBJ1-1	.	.	TGCAGCGTTGCCCCGGAACTGAACACTGAAGCTTTCTTT	CSVAPELNTEAFF
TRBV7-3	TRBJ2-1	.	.	TGTGCCAGCAGCTTGGTGGGGGGTGATGAGCAGTTCTTC	CASSLVGGDEQFF
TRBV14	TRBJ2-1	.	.	TGTGCCAGTACAGACTGGACGAACAATGAGCAGTTCTTC	CASTDWTNNEQFF
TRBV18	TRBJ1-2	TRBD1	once	TGTGCCAGCTCACCCGGGGACAGGCGGAATGGCTACACCTTC	CASSPGDRRNGYTF
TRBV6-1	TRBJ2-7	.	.	TGTGCCGGAAGTAACGGGGGCGGATTCTACGAGCAGTACTTC	CAGSNGGGFYEQYF
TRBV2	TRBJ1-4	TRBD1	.	TGTGCCAGCATCTCTGACAGGGGGCAAGAAAAACTGTTTTTT	CASISDRGQEKLFF
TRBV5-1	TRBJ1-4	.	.	TGCGCCAGCAGCCTGGAGGGGAGTGCAACTAATGAAAAACTGTTTTTT	CASSLEGSATNEKLFF
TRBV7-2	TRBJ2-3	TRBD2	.	TGTGCCAGCAGCCCCGAGGGGCGGGGGGGGACAGATACGCAGTATTTT	CASSPEGRGGTDTQYF
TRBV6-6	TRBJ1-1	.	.	TGTGCCAGCAGTTACCCACCCCGGGCCAGGATCACTGAAGCTTTCTTT	CASSYPPRARITEAFF
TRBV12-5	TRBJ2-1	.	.	TGTGCTAGTGGTTTGCCCCGGTGGGACTACAATGAGCAGTTCTTC	CASGLPRWDYNEQFF
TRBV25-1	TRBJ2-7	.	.	TGTGCCAGCAGTGAAGCCGGATCCTACGAGCAGTACTTC	CASSEAGSYEQYF
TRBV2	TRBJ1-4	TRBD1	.	TGTGCCAGCAGTAGGACAGGGGTGGATGAAAAACTGTTTTTT	CASSRTGVDEKLFF
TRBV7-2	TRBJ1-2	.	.	TGTGCCAGCAGCTTAAATGAGGGACGTGGCTACACCTTC	CASSLNEGRGYTF
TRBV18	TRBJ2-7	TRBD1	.	TGTGCCAGCTCACCCGGACAGGGGATCTACGAGCAGTACTTC	CASSPGQGIYEQYF
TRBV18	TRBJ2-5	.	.	TGTGCCAGCTCACCATCAGGCCAAGAGACCCAGTACTTC	CASSPSGQETQYF
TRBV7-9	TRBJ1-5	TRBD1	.	TGTGCCAGCAGCCCCCGGGACAGGGTAAAAGGCCAGCCCCAGCATTTT	CASSPRDRVKGQPQHF
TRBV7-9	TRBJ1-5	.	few	TGTGCCAGCAGCCCGGACCTTAGCAATCAGCCCCAGCATTTT	CASSPDLSNQPQHF
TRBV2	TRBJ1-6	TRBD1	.	TGTGCCAGCAACCCGGGGACAGCCGTCAATTCACCCCTCCACTTT	CASNPGTAVNSPLHF